This T cell receptor (beta chain) was sequenced for a study of technical replicates of blood from four donors. Some clones are missing from TCRdb's copy, which holds only in-frame ones; the method was immunoSEQ multiplex PCR. The profile covers 80,000 or so clones, with approximately 78% appearing a single time and around 4% taken by the ten largest. CDR1 and CDR2 (germline): MNHNY, SVGAGI (reference sequence). The CDR3 contains 12 residues. The ends were cut back, 5 bases at V and 2 bases at J, with 7 bases in the middle. This sequence joins TRBV6-6 and TRBJ2-7; D is undetermined. This receptor was identified in a human donor in good health. Some clones in this sample may be carry-over from other donors' samples. The specimen was PBMCs. CDR3 DNA sequence: TGTGCCAGCAGTCTCCTTACCTACGAGCAGTACTTC. Its translation: CASSLLTYEQYF.